What follows is one TCR beta chain and its context. This record belongs to a study of OX40 agonist ivuxolimab in advanced cancers. Germline V CDR1 and CDR2: SEHNR, FQNEAQ (reference sequence). The CDR3 loop spans 15 amino acids. The method was immunoSEQ multiplex PCR; TCRdb's version includes in-frame clones alone and lacks a portion of them. The sample holds 65,000 to 95,000 clones; 80% to 90% are singletons and the top ten take about 9%. This material consisted of CD4+ or CD8+ T cells sorted from blood, taken in a trial of the OX40 agonist ivuxolimab. This sequence was found in an adult with an advanced solid tumor such as melanoma, head and neck, liver or kidney cancer. The chain carries TRBV7-9 and TRBJ2-5; D perhaps matches TRBD2 (5 bases). The J call may be incorrect, as the DNA end agrees better with TRBJ2-7. The CDR3: CASSLGLGDRDEQYF. The CDR3 region has the DNA TGTGCCAGCAGCTTGGGGTTGGGAGATCGGGACGAGCAGTACTTC.